This T cell receptor (beta chain) was captured by sequencing in a study of T cell changes during pregnancy in multiple sclerosis. This clone was counted a few times. Per the germline V gene, CDR1 is ENHRY and CDR2 is SYGVKD. This CDR3 is built from 12 residues. V was cut by 11 bases and J by 7 bases, with 14 bases left in between. Profiled with immunoSEQ multiplex PCR; TCRdb holds only in-frame clones, not every one. Of around 81,000 clones in the sample, about nine tenths were seen once. This sequence was found in a female donor in good health, enrolled as a control in a pregnancy study. The V and J genes are TRBV10-3 and TRBJ2-2; perhaps TRBD2 as D (5 bases). Sequencing was performed on peripheral blood, taken after pregnancy. The CDR3 loop is CAASSGGGELFF. CDR3 nucleotide sequence: TGTGCCGCCTCCAGCGGTGGCGGGGAGCTGTTTTTT.